The 32 T cell receptor beta chains in this list originate from one sample, sequenced in a study of radiation and T cells in renal cell carcinoma. Generated by immunoSEQ multiplex PCR, the TCRdb table keeps only in-frame clones and is missing some. This table holds about 83,000 clones, roughly 85% found once. Time point defined: blood 4 weeks post-SBRT, at nephrectomy. Treatment in this sample: 15 Gy SBRT to primary tumor, nephrectomy 4 weeks later. The source material was blood, sampled from a patient whose treatment included radiotherapy and nephrectomy. The source of these receptors is a woman in her fifties or sixties with renal cell carcinoma.

This clone showed up many times. The V and J genes are TRBV19 and TRBJ1-1, with TRBD1 as a possible D gene (6 bases). With 3 bases removed from V and 5 bases from J, the gap between germline ends came to 16 bases. The CDR3 is 15 residues long. CDR1 LNHDA and CDR2 SQIVND come from the germline V gene (reference sequence). This CDR3 reads CASSMGGVGTTEAFF. CDR3 in DNA: TGTGCCAGTAGTATGGGGGGCGTCGGGACTACTGAAGCTTTCTTT.

This chain uses TRBV7-3 with TRBJ2-6; D possibly uses TRBD1 or TRBD2 (5 bases each). Germline V CDR1 and CDR2: SGHTA, FQGTGA. Trimming left V 4 bases short and J 0 bases short, with 19 bases between. This CDR3 spans 19 amino acids. The CDR3 spells CASSSLVGDGYSGANVLTF. CDR3 nucleotides: TGTGCCAGCAGCTCCCTGGTAGGGGACGGCTACTCTGGGGCCAACGTCCTGACTTTC.

The rearrangement links TRBV11-2 to TRBJ2-4; 8 bases are a match to TRBD1. The V segment lost 1 base and the J segment 7 bases; nucleotides outside the gene matches: 0. The CDR3 loop spans 13 amino acids. Germline loops: CDR1 SGHAT, CDR2 FQNNGV. CDR3 coding DNA: TGTGCCAGCAGCTTAGGACAGGGGAACATTCAGTACTTC. This translates into CASSLGQGNIQYF.

This chain connects TRBV11-2 to TRBJ1-1, with a tentative D call TRBD1 (5 bases). The ends were cut back, 2 bases at V and 5 bases at J, with 9 bases in the middle. The germline gives CDR1 SGHAT, CDR2 FQNNGV. This CDR3 is 13 amino acids long. The CDR3 DNA sequence: TGTGCCAGCAGCTTATACGGGGGAACTGAAGCTTTCTTT. Translation gives CASSLYGGTEAFF. Full variable domain (remainder filled in from reference TRBV11-2 and TRBJ1-1): EAGVAQSPRYKIIEKRQSVAFWCNPISGHATLYWYQQILGQGPKLLIQFQNNGVVDDSQLPKDRFSAERLKGVDSTLKIQPAKLEDSAVYLCASSLYGGTEAFFGQGTRLTVV.

The rearrangement joins TRBV9 to TRBJ2-5; tentative D call: TRBD1 (5 bases). Trimming pared 0 bases from V and 3 bases from J, leaving 9 bases between. CDR1 and CDR2 from the germline V gene are SGDLS and YYNGEE. The CDR3 runs 14 residues. This CDR3 reads CASSVEDKKETQYF. The CDR3 bases are TGTGCCAGCAGCGTAGAGGACAAGAAAGAGACCCAGTACTTC.

The rearrangement joins TRBV28 to TRBJ1-5; weak D call: TRBD1 (6 bases). This CDR3 spans 13 amino acids. Germline loops: CDR1 MDHEN, CDR2 SYDVKM. Trimming cost V 7 bases and J 4 bases, with 11 bases left between them. The CDR3 DNA follows: TGTGCCAGCAATCCACAGGGAAATCAGCCCCAGCATTTT. Its translation is CASNPQGNQPQHF.

The CDR3 DNA follows: TGTGCCAGCAGCGCACGTACAGGGGGCTACGAGCAGTACTTC. Its protein is CASSARTGGYEQYF. The J gene is TRBJ2-7, the V gene TRBV27; 8 nucleotides match TRBD1. The CDR3 runs 14 residues. J gave up 3 bases and V 6 bases, and 7 bases lay outside the gene matches. Germline CDR1 is MNHEY and CDR2 is SMNVEV (reference sequence).

The chain uses TRBV4-1 and TRBJ1-1; D is uncertain. This CDR3 region has 15 residues. Germline V CDR1 and CDR2: MGHRA, YSYEKL. Trimming removed 4 bases at V and 4 bases at J, with 16 bases between. The CDR3 coding sequence is TGCGCCAGCAGCCTAGGTTCCGAGGAGGGCACTGAAGCTTTCTTT. This translates into CASSLGSEEGTEAFF.

The chain uses TRBV18 and TRBJ2-3; unclear D gene. Looked up from germline, CDR1 is KGHSH and CDR2 is LQKENI. V lost 2 bases, J lost 4 bases, and 4 bases lay in between. There are 12 residues in the CDR3. CDR3: CASSPSPDTQYF. The CDR3 DNA sequence: TGTGCCAGCTCACCATCCCCAGATACGCAGTATTTT.

The chain is built from TRBV28 and TRBJ2-2; maybe TRBD2 (5 bases). V dropped 7 bases and J dropped 0 bases, with 6 bases sitting between them. The CDR3 extends over 13 amino acids. CDR1 is MDHEN, CDR2 SYDVKM, per germline. The chain's CDR3 is CASTGTNTGELFF. Here the CDR3 DNA reads TGTGCCAGCACGGGGACGAACACCGGGGAGCTGTTTTTT.

The chain is built from TRBV4-1 and TRBJ1-1, with a tentative D call TRBD1 (6 bases). V lost 0 bases and J 4 bases, leaving 12 bases between the germline ends. From germline, CDR1 is MGHRA and CDR2 YSYEKL. The CDR3 runs to 15 residues. This CDR3 reads CASSQEGGSATEAFF. The CDR3, as DNA: TGCGCCAGCAGCCAAGAAGGGGGGTCGGCCACTGAAGCTTTCTTT.

This rearrangement joins TRBV5-1 to TRBJ1-2; no definite D call. V gave up 7 bases and J gave up 0 bases, with 10 bases separating them. CDR3 length equals 13 residues. From germline, CDR1 is SGHRS and CDR2 YFSETQ. The CDR3 DNA reads as TGCGCCAGCCGGCAGGAAGCTAACTATGGCTACACCTTC. Its protein product is CASRQEANYGYTF.

The chain is built from TRBV18 and TRBJ2-3, with 9 bases lining up with TRBD2. Germline values: CDR1 KGHSH, CDR2 LQKENI. The CDR3 loop spans 16 amino acids. V trimming: 2 bases; J trimming: 6 bases; junction bases outside the gene matches: 9. CDR3 residues: CASSPTGGRAVDTQYF. The CDR3 nucleotides read TGTGCCAGCTCACCAACGGGCGGGAGGGCCGTCGATACGCAGTATTTT.

V usage is TRBV6-5 and J usage is TRBJ2-7; 9 positions match TRBD1. CDR3 length: 15 amino acids. Germline assignment: CDR1 MNHEY and CDR2 SVGAGI. Trimming cost V 0 bases and J 2 bases; bases outside gene matches: 2. The CDR3 loop is CASSYSTGGTYEQYF. In nucleotides, the CDR3 is TGTGCCAGCAGTTACTCAACAGGGGGCACCTACGAGCAGTACTTC.

This rearrangement joins TRBV7-3 to TRBJ1-1, with TRBD1 as a possible D gene (5 bases). V was clipped by 1 base and J by 4 bases, with 10 bases between them. The CDR3 consists of 14 residues. The V gene's germline CDR1 is SGHTA and CDR2 FQGTGA. The DNA for the CDR3 is TGTGCCAGCAGCTTAAGTGCGGGGGGCACTGAAGCTTTCTTT. This translates into CASSLSAGGTEAFF.

The chain employs TRBV7-9 and TRBJ2-4; TRBD1 might be the D (5 bases). There are 13 residues in the CDR3. Between the trimmed V and J ends, which lost 2 bases and 5 bases, there was a span of 7 bases. Germline CDR1 reads SEHNR; CDR2 reads FQNEAQ (reference sequence). The CDR3 DNA reads as TGTGCCAGCAGCTTATCGACAGAAAACATTCAGTACTTC. Amino acid sequence: CASSLSTENIQYF.

This clone was observed once. The V call is TRBV5-1, the J call TRBJ1-4; 9 positions agree with TRBD1. CDR1 and CDR2 from the germline V gene are SGHRS and YFSETQ. This CDR3 comprises 14 residues. V shed 4 bases and J 8 bases; nucleotides not matched to a gene: 6. CDR3 in amino acids: CASSETGGDEKLFF. For the CDR3, the DNA is TGCGCCAGCAGCGAGACAGGGGGAGACGAAAAACTGTTTTTT.

In this sample, this clone turned up a few times. The J gene is TRBJ1-3, the V gene TRBV2; D not certain. Per the germline V gene, CDR1 is SNHLY and CDR2 is FYNNEI. This CDR3 comprises 14 residues. V shed 3 bases and J shed 2 bases, with 8 bases lying between them. As DNA, the CDR3 is TGTGCCAGCAGTGATGTTCCAGCTGGAAACACCATATATTTT. It yields the protein CASSDVPAGNTIYF.

The J gene is TRBJ2-7, the V gene TRBV4-1; perhaps TRBD2 as D (6 bases). The CDR3 totals 13 residues. Germline CDR1 is MGHRA and CDR2 is YSYEKL. V gave up 3 bases and J gave up 1 base, with 7 bases separating them. In nucleotides, the CDR3 is TGCGCCAGCAGCCACCGGGAGTCCTACGAGCAGTACTTC. This codes for CASSHRESYEQYF.

CDR3 nucleotides: TGTGCCAGCAGTTTCCAGGCCGAGACCTACGAGCAGTACTTC. Its translation is CASSFQAETYEQYF. The chain joins TRBV27 to TRBJ2-7; D remains ambiguous. The V gene lost 3 bases and the J gene lost 2 bases, with 11 bases spanning the gap. The CDR3 extends over 14 amino acids. Germline-derived CDR1 and CDR2 are MNHEY and SMNVEV (reference sequence).

V usage is TRBV19 and J usage is TRBJ2-2; TRBD2 might be the D (6 bases). Per germline, CDR1 LNHDA and CDR2 SQIVND (reference sequence). The V and J ends lost 3 bases and 6 bases respectively, with 20 bases between them. CDR3 length equals 17 residues. The CDR3 region is CASSIRPTSGVAGELFF. DNA for the CDR3: TGTGCCAGTAGTATTAGACCGACATCGGGGGTTGCCGGGGAGCTGTTTTTT.

The chain joins TRBV19 to TRBJ1-5; TRBD1 might be the D (5 bases). The CDR3 has 20 residues. From germline, CDR1 is LNHDA and CDR2 SQIVND (reference sequence). Trimming stripped 7 bases from V and 4 bases from J, with 32 bases between. CDR3 bases: TGTGCCAGTACCCCATCACTATTTGGGGGGGTTTACGACATTAATCAGCCCCAGCATTTT. It is translated as CASTPSLFGGVYDINQPQHF.

Only one count was recorded for this clone. This sequence joins TRBV6-5 and TRBJ1-6; D gene unclear. The CDR3 spans 13 residues. The germline gives CDR1 MNHEY, CDR2 SVGAGI. V was cut by 5 bases and J by 8 bases, with 10 bases left in between. The CDR3 nucleotides read TGTGCCAGCAGTCGCCGGACCCATTCACCCCTCCACTTT. Encoded protein: CASSRRTHSPLHF.

About this clone itself: A junction boundary mismatches the germline segment, possibly from a read error. The chain links TRBV11-2 to TRBJ1-1; TRBD1 aligns across 7 bases. The CDR3 consists of 13 residues. Germline lookup yields CDR1 SGHAT and CDR2 FQNNGV. CDR3 sequence (DNA): TGTGCCGGCAGTTCCGGGACAGTGTTCGAAGCTTTCTTT. Translated, it gives CAGSSGTVFEAFF. Supplemented by reference TRBV11-2 and TRBJ1-1, the full variable domain reads EAGVAQSPRYKIIEKRQSVAFWCNPISGHATLYWYQQILGQGPKLLIQFQNNGVVDDSQLPKDRFSAERLKGVDSTLKIQPAKLEDSAVYLCAGSSGTVFEAFFGQGTRLTVV.

The chain carries TRBV19 and TRBJ2-3; 8 bases match TRBD1. The CDR3 covers 14 residues. V shed 8 bases and J 0 bases; nucleotides not matched to a gene: 4. Germline V gene lookup returns CDR1 LNHDA and CDR2 SQIVND (reference sequence). CDR3 sequence: CASQTGVSTDTQYF. CDR3 nucleotide sequence: TGTGCCAGTCAGACAGGGGTGAGCACAGATACGCAGTATTTT.

This clone was picked up one time. The chain carries TRBV5-8 and TRBJ2-7, with TRBD2 as a possible D gene (6 bases). The germline CDR1 and CDR2 sequences are SGHTS and YDEGEE. Trimming left V 0 bases short and J 0 bases short, with 10 bases between. This CDR3 comprises 15 residues. The CDR3 coding sequence is TGTGCCAGCAGCTTGGGCGGGGCAAGCTCCTACGAGCAGTACTTC. Translation gives CASSLGGASSYEQYF.

V usage is TRBV21-1 and J usage is TRBJ2-4; TRBD2 was called by the table and not checked on the DNA. TRBV21-1 is labeled a pseudogene. There are 13 residues in the CDR3. The CDR3 spells CASSKPGGNIQYF. CDR3 DNA: TGTGCCAGCAGCAAGCCGGGGGGGAACATTCAGTACTTC.

This chain uses TRBV6-5 with TRBJ1-5; D is unclear. The CDR3 covers 15 residues. Germline V gene sequence: CDR1 MNHEY, CDR2 SVGAGI. V was cut by 2 bases and J by 4 bases, with 12 bases left in between. CDR3 loop: CASSYRSGTNQPQHF. CDR3 sequence (DNA): TGTGCCAGCAGTTACAGGTCAGGCACAAATCAGCCCCAGCATTTT.

This chain connects TRBV7-3 to TRBJ2-7; TRBD2 aligns across 9 bases. V shed 4 bases and J 5 bases; nucleotides not matched to a gene: 3. Germline CDR1 reads SGHTA; CDR2 reads FQGTGA. The CDR3 runs to 13 residues. The CDR3 DNA reads TGTGCCAGCAGCTCTCTAGCGGGGAACGAGCAGTACTTC. Its translation is CASSSLAGNEQYF. Together with reference TRBV7-3 and TRBJ2-7, the CDR3 gives the full variable domain: GAGVSQTPSNKVTEKGKYVELRCDPISGHTALYWYRQSLGQGPEFLIYFQGTGAADDSGLPNDRFFAVRPEGSVSTLKIQRTERGDSAVYLCASSSLAGNEQYFGPGTRLTVT.

The V gene is TRBV18, the J gene TRBJ1-6; D unresolved. Germline CDR1 and CDR2: KGHSH and LQKENI. Deletions cut 6 bases from V and 7 bases from J, with 7 bases between. The CDR3 contains 12 residues. In nucleotides, the CDR3 is TGTGCCAGCTCGCCTCCCAATTCACCCCTCCACTTT. The encoded protein is CASSPPNSPLHF.

The chain combines TRBV30 with TRBJ2-7, with 9 bases fitting TRBD2. There are 16 residues in the CDR3. V shed 2 bases, J shed 5 bases, and the junction held 13 bases outside the gene matches. Germline V gene lookup returns CDR1 GTSNPN and CDR2 SVGIG (reference sequence). The CDR3: CAWSRLAGWGGNEQYF. The CDR3 DNA is TGTGCCTGGAGTCGGCTAGCGGGATGGGGAGGCAACGAGCAGTACTTC.

The chain has TRBV6-6 and TRBJ2-5, with TRBD1 as a possible D gene (6 bases). Germline assignment: CDR1 MNHNY and CDR2 SVGAGI (reference sequence). V lost 5 bases, J lost 1 base, and 8 bases lay in between. The CDR3 contains 13 residues. The CDR3 DNA reads as TGTGCCAGCAGTCCAGGGGTCCAAGAGACCCAGTACTTC. Amino acid sequence: CASSPGVQETQYF.